This T cell receptor (beta chain) originates from a study of blood T cell repertoires in COVID-19. For the study at large: Sources were T cells, B-cell-depleted T cells, or PBMCs; the material itself was cDNA or gDNA.

Participants came from fewer than 25 US areas, aged about 18 to 90 years. Each participant's cohort was designated according to participant-reported clinical history. The authors' processing: Quantification of nucleated cells was approximated via reference gene primer amplification. The repertoire was sequenced with immunoSEQ multiplex PCR; TCRdb's copy has only in-frame clones and lacks some. V, J and clone size are those of that table, while D and trimming were read from the DNA. The profile covers about 300,000 clones, with 80% to 90% appearing a single time and 2.2% taken by the ten largest. The CDR3 is 15 amino acids. V lost 5 bases and J lost 2, with 16 bases in between. The V gene's germline CDR1 is SGHNT and CDR2 YENEEA.

The source is a man between 25 and 39 years old who had recovered from COVID-19. V is TRBV11-3 and J is TRBJ2-7, with D perhaps matching TRBD2 (6 bases). The sample was PBMCs or T cells enriched from blood (not recorded which). CDR3 amino acids: CASSLFSGVAYEQYF. CDR3 sequence (DNA): TGTGCCAGCAGCCTCTTCTCGGGGGTCGCCTACGAGCAGTACTTC.